This TCR beta chain was found in a study of T cell changes during pregnancy in multiple sclerosis. The length of the CDR3 is 11 residues. V lost 6 bases and J 2 bases, leaving 8 bases between the germline ends. The germline CDR1 and CDR2 sequences are DFQATT and SNEGSKA (reference sequence). TCRdb's table, derived via immunoSEQ multiplex PCR, lists solely in-frame clones and lacks some. There are 30,000 to 45,000 clones in the sample; approximately 91% occur only once, and approximately 10% lies in the top ten. The source of this sequence is a female donor with multiple sclerosis, enrolled in a pregnancy study. The genes are TRBV20-1 and TRBJ2-7; a weak D match, TRBD2 (5 bases). The source was CD8+ T cells from peripheral blood mononuclear cells, collected in the third trimester of pregnancy. CDR3 amino acids: CSAQRAYEQYF. In DNA, the CDR3 is TGCAGTGCCCAGAGGGCCTACGAGCAGTACTTC.